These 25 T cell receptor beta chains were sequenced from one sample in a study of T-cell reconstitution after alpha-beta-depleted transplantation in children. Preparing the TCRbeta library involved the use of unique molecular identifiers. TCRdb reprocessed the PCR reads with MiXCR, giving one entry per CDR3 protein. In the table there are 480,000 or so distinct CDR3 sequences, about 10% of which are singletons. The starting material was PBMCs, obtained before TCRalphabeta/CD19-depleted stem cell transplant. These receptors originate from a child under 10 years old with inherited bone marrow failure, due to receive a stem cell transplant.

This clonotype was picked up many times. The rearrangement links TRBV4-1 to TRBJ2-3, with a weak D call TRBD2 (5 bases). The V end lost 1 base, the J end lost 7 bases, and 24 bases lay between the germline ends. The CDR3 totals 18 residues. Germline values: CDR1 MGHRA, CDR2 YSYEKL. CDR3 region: CASSQAVSGGISVYTQYF. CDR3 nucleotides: TGCGCCAGCAGCCAAGCGGTCAGCGGTGGGATCTCGGTGTATACGCAGTATTTT.

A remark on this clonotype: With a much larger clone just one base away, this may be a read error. CDR3 bases: TGTGCCAGCAGCCATGCGGGAGGGCGTTTGGTTGAGCAGTTCTTC. It is translated as CASSHAGGRLVEQFF. The rearrangement uses TRBV28 and TRBJ2-1, with 9 bases lining up with TRBD2. V was pared by 6 bases and J by 9 bases, with 12 bases of the junction left unmatched. This CDR3 is 15 amino acids long. Germline values: CDR1 MDHEN, CDR2 SYDVKM.

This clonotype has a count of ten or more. The CDR3 DNA is TGTGCCAGCAGTTACAGCTGGTCAGGGGGCGCCGTCGGAGATGAAAAACTGTTTTTT. It encodes CASSYSWSGGAVGDEKLFF. The V and J genes are TRBV6-5 and TRBJ1-4; 8 bases fit TRBD1. The CDR3 runs to 19 residues. With 2 bases clipped from V and 6 bases from J, the junction kept 17 bases outside the gene matches. Germline CDR1 and CDR2: MNHEY and SVGAGI.

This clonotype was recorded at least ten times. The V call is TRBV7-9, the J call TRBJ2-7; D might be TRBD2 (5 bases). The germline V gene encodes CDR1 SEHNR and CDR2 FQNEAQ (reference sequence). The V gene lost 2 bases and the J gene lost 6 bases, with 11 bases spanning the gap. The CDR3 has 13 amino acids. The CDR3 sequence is CASSLIAEGEQYF. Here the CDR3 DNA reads TGTGCCAGCAGCTTAATCGCTGAGGGCGAGCAGTACTTC.

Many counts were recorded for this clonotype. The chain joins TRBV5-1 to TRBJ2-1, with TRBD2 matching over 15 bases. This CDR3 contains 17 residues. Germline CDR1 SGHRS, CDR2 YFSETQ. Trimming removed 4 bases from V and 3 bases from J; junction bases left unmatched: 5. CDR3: CASSPGLAGGDYNEQFF. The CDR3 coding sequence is TGCGCCAGCAGCCCCGGACTAGCGGGAGGGGACTACAATGAGCAGTTCTTC.

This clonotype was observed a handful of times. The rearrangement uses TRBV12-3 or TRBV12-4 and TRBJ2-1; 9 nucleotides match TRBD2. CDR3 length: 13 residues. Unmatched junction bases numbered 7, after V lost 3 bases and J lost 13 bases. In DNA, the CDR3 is TGTGCCAGCAGTTTGCCGGGACTAGCCATCCAGTTCTTC. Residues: CASSLPGLAIQFF.

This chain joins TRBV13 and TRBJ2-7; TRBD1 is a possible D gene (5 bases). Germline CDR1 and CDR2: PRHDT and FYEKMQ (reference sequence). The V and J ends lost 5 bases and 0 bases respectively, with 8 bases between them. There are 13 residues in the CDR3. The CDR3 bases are TGTGCCAGCAGCCAGACAGACTCCTACGAGCAGTACTTC. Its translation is CASSQTDSYEQYF.

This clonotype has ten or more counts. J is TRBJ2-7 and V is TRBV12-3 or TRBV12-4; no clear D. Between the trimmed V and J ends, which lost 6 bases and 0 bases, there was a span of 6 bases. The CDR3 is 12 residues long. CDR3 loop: CASRAGSYEQYF. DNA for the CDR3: TGTGCCAGCAGAGCAGGCTCCTACGAGCAGTACTTC.

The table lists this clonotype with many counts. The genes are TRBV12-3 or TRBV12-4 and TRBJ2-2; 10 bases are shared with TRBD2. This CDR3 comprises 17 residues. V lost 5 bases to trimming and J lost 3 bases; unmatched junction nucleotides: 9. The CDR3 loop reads CASSNHFGLADTGELFF. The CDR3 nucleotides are TGTGCCAGCAGTAACCACTTCGGACTAGCGGACACCGGGGAGCTGTTTTTT.

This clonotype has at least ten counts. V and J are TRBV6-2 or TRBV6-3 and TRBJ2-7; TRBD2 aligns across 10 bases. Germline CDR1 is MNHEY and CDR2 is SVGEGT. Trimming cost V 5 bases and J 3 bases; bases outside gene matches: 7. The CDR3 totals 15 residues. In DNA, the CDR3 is TGTGCCAGCAGTCAACTAGCGGGAAGGTTCTACGAGCAGTACTTC. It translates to CASSQLAGRFYEQYF.

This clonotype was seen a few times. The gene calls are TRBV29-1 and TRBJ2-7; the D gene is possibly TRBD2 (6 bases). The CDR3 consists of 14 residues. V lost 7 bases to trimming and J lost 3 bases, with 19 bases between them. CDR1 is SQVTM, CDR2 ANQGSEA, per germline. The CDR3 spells CSALGGGSVYEQYF. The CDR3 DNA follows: TGCAGCGCCCTCGGTGGAGGGAGTGTCTACGAGCAGTACTTC.

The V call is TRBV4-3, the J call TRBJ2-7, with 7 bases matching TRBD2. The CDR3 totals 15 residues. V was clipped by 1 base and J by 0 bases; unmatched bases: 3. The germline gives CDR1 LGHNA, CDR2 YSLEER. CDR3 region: CASSQAIAGSYEQYF. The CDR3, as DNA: TGCGCCAGCAGCCAAGCGATAGCGGGCTCCTACGAGCAGTACTTC.

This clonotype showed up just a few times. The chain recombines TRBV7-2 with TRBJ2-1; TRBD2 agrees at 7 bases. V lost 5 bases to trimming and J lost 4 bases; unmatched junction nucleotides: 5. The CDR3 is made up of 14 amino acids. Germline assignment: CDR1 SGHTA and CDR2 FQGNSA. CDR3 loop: CASSLQRGYNEQFF. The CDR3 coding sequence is TGTGCCAGCAGCCTCCAGCGGGGATACAATGAGCAGTTCTTC.

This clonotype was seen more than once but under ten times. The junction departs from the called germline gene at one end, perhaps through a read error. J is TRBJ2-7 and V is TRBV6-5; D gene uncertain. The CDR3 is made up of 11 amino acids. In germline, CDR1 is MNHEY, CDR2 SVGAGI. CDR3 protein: CASSSGFRAFF. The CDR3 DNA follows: TGTGCCAGCAGTTCTGGGTTCCGAGCTTTTTTC.

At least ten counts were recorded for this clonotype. CDR3 region: CRALSSYEQYF. The CDR3 DNA reads TGCAGGGCCCTTAGCTCCTACGAGCAGTACTTC. The V gene is TRBV20-1, the J gene TRBJ2-7; D gene ambiguous. CDR3 length: 11 residues. Looked up from germline, CDR1 is DFQATT and CDR2 is SNEGSKA (reference sequence).

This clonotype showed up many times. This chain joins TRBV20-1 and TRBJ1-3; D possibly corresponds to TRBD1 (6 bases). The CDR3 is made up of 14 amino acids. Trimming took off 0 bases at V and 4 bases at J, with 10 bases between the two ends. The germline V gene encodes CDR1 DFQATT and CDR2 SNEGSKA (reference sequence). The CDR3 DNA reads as TGCAGTGCTAGAGATGGGGGGCACGGAAACACCATATATTTT. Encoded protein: CSARDGGHGNTIYF.

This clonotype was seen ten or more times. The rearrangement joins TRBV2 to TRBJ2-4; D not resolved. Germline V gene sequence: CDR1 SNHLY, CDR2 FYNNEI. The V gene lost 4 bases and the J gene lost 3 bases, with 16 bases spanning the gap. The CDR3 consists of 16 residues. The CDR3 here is CASSGSHQVVKNIQYF. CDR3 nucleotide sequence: TGTGCCAGCAGTGGTTCCCACCAGGTAGTCAAAAACATTCAGTACTTC.

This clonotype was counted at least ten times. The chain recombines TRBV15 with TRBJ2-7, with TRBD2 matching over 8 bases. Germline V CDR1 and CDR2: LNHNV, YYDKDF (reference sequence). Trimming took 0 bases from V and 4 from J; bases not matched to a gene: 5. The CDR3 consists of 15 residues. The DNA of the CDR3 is TGTGCCACCAGCAGAGATAGGCTAGCGGGTTACGAGCAGTACTTC. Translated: CATSRDRLAGYEQYF.

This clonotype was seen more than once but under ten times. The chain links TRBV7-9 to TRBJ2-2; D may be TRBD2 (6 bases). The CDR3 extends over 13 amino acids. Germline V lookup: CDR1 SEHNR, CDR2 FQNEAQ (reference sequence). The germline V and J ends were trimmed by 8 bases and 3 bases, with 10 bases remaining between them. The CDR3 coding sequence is TGTGCCAGCGGGACTGTCGACACCGGGGAGCTGTTTTTT. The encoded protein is CASGTVDTGELFF.

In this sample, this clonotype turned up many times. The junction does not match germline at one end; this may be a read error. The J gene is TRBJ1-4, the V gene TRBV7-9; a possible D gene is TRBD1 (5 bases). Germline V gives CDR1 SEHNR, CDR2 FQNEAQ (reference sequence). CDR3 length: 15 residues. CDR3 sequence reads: CAGSLGWGRNEKLFF. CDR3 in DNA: TGTGCCGGCAGCTTAGGGTGGGGACGTAATGAAAAACTGTTTTTT. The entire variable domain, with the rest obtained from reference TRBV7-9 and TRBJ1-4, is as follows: DTGVSQNPRHKITKRGQNVTFRCDPISEHNRLYWYRQTLGQGPEFLTYFQNEAQLEKSRLLSDRFSAERPKGSFSTLEIQRTEQGDSAMYLCAGSLGWGRNEKLFFGSGTQLSVL.

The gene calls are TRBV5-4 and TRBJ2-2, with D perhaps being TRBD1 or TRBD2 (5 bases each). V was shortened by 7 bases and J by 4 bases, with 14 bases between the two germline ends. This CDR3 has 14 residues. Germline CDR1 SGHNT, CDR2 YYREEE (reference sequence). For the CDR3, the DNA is TGTGCCAGCGGAACTAGGGGCGGCACCGGGGAGCTGTTTTTT. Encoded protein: CASGTRGGTGELFF.

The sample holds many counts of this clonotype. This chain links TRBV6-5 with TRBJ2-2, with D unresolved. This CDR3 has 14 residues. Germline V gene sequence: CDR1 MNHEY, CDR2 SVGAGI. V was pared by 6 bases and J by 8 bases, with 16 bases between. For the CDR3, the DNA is TGTGCCAGCAGCCCTCCGCTCCCAAAGGGGGAGCTGTTTTTT. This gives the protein CASSPPLPKGELFF.

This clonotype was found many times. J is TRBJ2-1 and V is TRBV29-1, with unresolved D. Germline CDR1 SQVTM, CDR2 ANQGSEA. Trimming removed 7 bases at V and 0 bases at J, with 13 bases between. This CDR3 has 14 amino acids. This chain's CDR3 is CSGLGTLSYNEQFF. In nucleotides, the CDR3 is TGCAGCGGTCTTGGCACCCTCTCCTACAATGAGCAGTTCTTC.

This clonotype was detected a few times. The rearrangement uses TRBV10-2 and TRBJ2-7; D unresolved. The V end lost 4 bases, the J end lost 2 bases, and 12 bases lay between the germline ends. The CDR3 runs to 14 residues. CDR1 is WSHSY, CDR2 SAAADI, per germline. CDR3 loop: CASSASTATYEQYF. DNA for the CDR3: TGCGCCAGCAGTGCGTCAACTGCCACCTACGAGCAGTACTTC.

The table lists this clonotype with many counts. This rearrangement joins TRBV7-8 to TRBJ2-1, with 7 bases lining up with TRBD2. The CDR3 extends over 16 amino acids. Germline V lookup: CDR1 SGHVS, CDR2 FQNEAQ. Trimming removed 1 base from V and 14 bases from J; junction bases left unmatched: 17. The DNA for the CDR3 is TGTGCCAGCAGCTTAGAAAGGACTAGACGATGGCAGGAAAAGTTCTTC. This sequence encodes CASSLERTRRWQEKFF.